This T cell receptor (beta chain) stems from a study of Ad26.COV2.S vaccination and SARS-CoV-2 variants. Stated treatment: about 20 received Ad26.COV2.S at low or high dose, single or two shots; about 5 received placebo; per-sample allocation not given. Sampling occurred on day 63 after the first vaccine or placebo injection. The repertoire was sequenced with immunoSEQ multiplex PCR; TCRdb's copy has only in-frame clones and lacks some. The table includes a few hundred thousand clones, more than 75% detected once. The material was peripheral blood, obtained in a trial of Ad26.COV2.S vaccine versus placebo. The receptor's source is a person between 18 and 65 years old who received the Ad26.COV2.S COVID-19 vaccine or a placebo.

CDR3: CASSSRKAGAYTDTQYF. CDR3 DNA: TGTGCCAGCAGCTCCAGGAAGGCGGGGGCCTACACAGATACGCAGTATTTT. The rearrangement uses TRBV3-1 (or the pseudogene TRBV3-2) and TRBJ2-3, with D possibly being TRBD2 (7 bases). V lost 5 bases to trimming and J lost 2 bases, with 20 bases between them. This CDR3 spans 17 amino acids. Germline assignment: CDR1 LGHDT and CDR2 YNNKEL (reference sequence).